This T cell receptor beta chain comes out of a study of cytomegalovirus exposure and HLA in healthy donors. For the study at large: Counted in an early data release were about 86 million unique TCRs from HLA-typed donors.

The ends were cut back, 5 bases at V and 3 bases at J, with 23 bases in the middle. This CDR3 comprises 18 residues. Germline V lookup: CDR1 SGHVS, CDR2 FQNEAQ. 60 Vbeta and 13 Jbeta primers were used in PCR. Libraries were prepared by immunoSEQ multiplex PCR; TCRdb keeps only in-frame clonotypes and omits some of them. The data contain roughly 120,000 clones, over 60% of them seen just once; the ten biggest clones take up around 3.2%. Study outcomes and limitations: Relative to equally common others, HLA-associated TCR beta chains showed greater clonal expansion in a later analysis. Some V segments, TRBV6-2 and TRBV6-3 among them, were indistinguishable and were therefore excluded.

On this clone itself: What it recognizes is unknown.

The chain couples TRBV7-8 to TRBJ1-5; tentative D call: TRBD1 (6 bases). This receptor was identified in a woman in her fifties or sixties in good health and CMV-seropositive. Sample: PBMCs. The CDR3 DNA sequence: TGTGCCAGCAGCCCACGGAAGCCGGGACAAAGTTCCAATCAGCCCCAGCATTTT. The encoded protein is CASSPRKPGQSSNQPQHF.